The 18 T cell receptor beta chains reported below all come from one sample, sequenced in a study of blood T cell repertoires in COVID-19. Some clones are missing from TCRdb's copy, which holds only in-frame ones; the method was immunoSEQ multiplex PCR. This sample yields over 150,000 clones, of which 90% are seen a single time; approximately 0.5% belongs to the top ten. Sequenced sample: peripheral blood. The receptors come from a man between 50 and 59 years old with acute or convalescent COVID-19.

The count of this clone is one. The CDR3 spells CSAQSLAGVTDTQYF. The CDR3 bases are TGCAGCGCTCAGTCGCTAGCGGGAGTAACAGATACGCAGTATTTT. V gene TRBV29-1 combines with J gene TRBJ2-3; 10 positions match TRBD2. The germline V gene has CDR1 SQVTM and CDR2 ANQGSEA. This CDR3 contains 15 residues. V gave up 7 bases and J gave up 3 bases; unmatched junction bases: 10.

This rearrangement joins TRBV6-6 to TRBJ2-2, with D possibly being TRBD2 (5 bases). Between the trimmed V and J ends, which lost 4 bases and 2 bases, there was a span of 8 bases. Per germline, CDR1 MNHNY and CDR2 SVGAGI (reference sequence). The CDR3 covers 14 residues. The CDR3 DNA sequence: TGTGCCAGCAGTTCGGGGTTAAACACCGGGGAGCTGTTTTTT. This sequence encodes CASSSGLNTGELFF.

J is TRBJ2-5 and V is TRBV7-9; TRBD1 might be the D (5 bases). The V gene's germline CDR1 is SEHNR and CDR2 FQNEAQ (reference sequence). Trimming removed 0 bases at V and 3 bases at J, with 20 bases between. This CDR3 has 18 residues. The CDR3 DNA sequence: TGTGCCAGCAGCTTAGCGAGACAGAAGGGTTTAGAGGAAGAGACCCAGTACTTC. It translates to CASSLARQKGLEEETQYF.

The V and J genes are TRBV29-1 and TRBJ2-5, with 7 bases identical to TRBD1. V was clipped by 4 bases and J by 5 bases; unmatched bases: 7. The CDR3 totals 13 residues. Looked up from germline, CDR1 is SQVTM and CDR2 is ANQGSEA. The DNA of the CDR3 is TGCAGCGTTGGGAGACAGGGACCGGAGACCCAGTACTTC. Protein product: CSVGRQGPETQYF.

This chain joins TRBV28 and TRBJ1-5; TRBD1 is a possible D gene (5 bases). V was trimmed by 6 bases and J by 5 bases, leaving 8 bases between them. The CDR3 sequence is 12 residues long. Germline CDR1 is MDHEN and CDR2 is SYDVKM. CDR3 residues: CASRQGDQPQHF. CDR3 bases: TGTGCCAGCAGGCAAGGGGATCAGCCCCAGCATTTT.

This clone showed up just once. Germline is not matched at one junction end, which may reflect a read error. The rearrangement links TRBV5-4 to TRBJ2-1; 14 bases align to TRBD2. The V gene's germline CDR1 is SGHNT and CDR2 YYREEE (reference sequence). The CDR3 has 15 amino acids. CDR3 residues: CASSFTGTSGRSSIF. The CDR3 DNA is TGTGCCAGCAGCTTCACCGGGACTAGCGGGAGATCCTCCATCTTC.

The gene calls are TRBV9 and TRBJ2-2; the match to TRBD2 covers 11 bases. With V trimmed by 3 bases and J by 3 bases, 1 base remained unmatched. Germline V CDR1 and CDR2: SGDLS, YYNGEE. The CDR3 extends over 15 amino acids. In nucleotides, the CDR3 is TGTGCCAGCAGCGCGGGACTAGCGGACACCGGGGAGCTGTTTTTT. Translated: CASSAGLADTGELFF.

This chain connects TRBV6-5 to TRBJ2-3; TRBD2 matches 9 bases. Trimming removed 4 bases from V and 1 base from J; junction bases left unmatched: 3. The CDR3 totals 15 residues. Germline loops: CDR1 MNHEY, CDR2 SVGAGI. Here the CDR3 reads CASSSRTSGTDTQYF. In DNA form, the CDR3 reads TGTGCCAGCAGTTCCCGGACTAGCGGCACAGATACGCAGTATTTT.

This clone was recorded once. V usage is TRBV5-4 and J usage is TRBJ2-2; 9 bases line up with TRBD1. The V gene end was trimmed by 0 bases and the J gene end by 6 bases; junction bases not matched to a gene: 6. Germline-derived CDR1 and CDR2 are SGHNT and YYREEE (reference sequence). This CDR3 has 16 amino acids. CDR3 sequence: CASSLGQGVRPGELFF. In DNA, the CDR3 is TGTGCCAGCAGCTTGGGACAGGGGGTTAGACCCGGGGAGCTGTTTTTT.

J is TRBJ2-3 and V is TRBV4-2; maybe TRBD2 (5 bases). Deletions cut 2 bases from V and 0 bases from J, with 24 bases between. The CDR3 is 20 residues long. From germline, CDR1 is LGHNA and CDR2 YNFKEQ. The CDR3 here is CASSQLHGRRVSTSTDTQYF. The CDR3 DNA is TGTGCCAGCAGCCAACTCCACGGTCGGCGGGTCTCCACTAGCACAGATACGCAGTATTTT.

The J gene is TRBJ2-5, the V gene TRBV7-2, with 15 bases that match TRBD2. Germline lookup yields CDR1 SGHTA and CDR2 FQGNSA. V gave up 5 bases and J gave up 5 bases; unmatched junction bases: 6. This CDR3 is built from 16 residues. Here the CDR3 reads CASSPGLAGGQETQYF. CDR3 nucleotides: TGTGCCAGCAGCCCAGGACTAGCGGGGGGGCAGGAGACCCAGTACTTC.

This clone was counted between two and nine times. This chain uses TRBV7-3 with TRBJ1-3; D might be TRBD1 (6 bases). This CDR3 is built from 15 residues. Trimming left V 4 bases short and J 4 bases short, with 14 bases between. Germline V gene data show CDR1 as SGHTA and CDR2 as FQGTGA. In DNA form, the CDR3 reads TGTGCCAGCAGCTCCTCAGGGGTTGGAGGAAACACCATATATTTT. Translation gives CASSSSGVGGNTIYF.

V gene TRBV6-4 combines with J gene TRBJ1-1; D not resolved. Trimming stripped 6 bases from V and 1 base from J, with 12 bases between. CDR1 is MRHNA and CDR2 is SNTAGT in the germline V gene. The CDR3 contains 14 residues. The CDR3 here is CASRVNSGNTEAFF. The CDR3 region has the DNA TGTGCCAGCAGGGTGAATTCGGGGAACACTGAAGCTTTCTTT.

V usage is TRBV29-1 and J usage is TRBJ1-2; TRBD1 might be the D (5 bases). This CDR3 comprises 11 residues. V lost 6 bases, J lost 3 bases, and 8 bases lay in between. The V gene's germline CDR1 is SQVTM and CDR2 ANQGSEA. For the CDR3, the DNA is TGCAGCGTACAGGCGGACTATGGCTACACCTTC. Protein sequence: CSVQADYGYTF.

The chain carries TRBV7-8 and TRBJ2-5, with TRBD2 matching 7 bases. This CDR3 has 15 residues. Germline V lookup: CDR1 SGHVS, CDR2 FQNEAQ. V trimming: 4 bases; J trimming: 2 bases; junction bases outside the gene matches: 7. The CDR3 spells CASSWGGGIQETQYF. The CDR3 DNA is TGTGCCAGCAGCTGGGGCGGGGGTATACAAGAGACCCAGTACTTC.

The chain is built from TRBV5-3 and TRBJ2-3; 11 bases align to TRBD2. TRBV5-3 carries the ORF label, with uncertain function. The CDR3 runs to 19 residues. V gave up 0 bases and J gave up 3 bases; unmatched junction bases: 12. The CDR3 reads CARSLALGLAALGTDTQYF. Written as DNA, the CDR3 is TGTGCCAGAAGCTTGGCCTTGGGACTAGCGGCCCTGGGGACAGATACGCAGTATTTT.

The chain links TRBV6-2 or TRBV6-3 to TRBJ2-3; D perhaps matches TRBD1 (6 bases). The CDR3 runs to 18 residues. V was pared by 2 bases and J by 6 bases, with 24 bases between. The V gene's germline CDR1 is MNHEY and CDR2 SVGEGT. The CDR3 nucleotides read TGTGCCAGCAGTTACATGATGACAGGTTTCGATAGTTCCGATACGCAGTATTTT. Its translation is CASSYMMTGFDSSDTQYF.

V is TRBV5-1 and J is TRBJ2-2; a weak D match, TRBD1 (5 bases). V gave up 2 bases and J gave up 5 bases, with 10 bases separating them. This CDR3 spans 14 amino acids. Germline V gives CDR1 SGHRS, CDR2 YFSETQ. CDR3 DNA: TGCGCCAGCAGCTTACAAGGGGTAACCGGGGAGCTGTTTTTT. The encoded protein is CASSLQGVTGELFF.